Detailed here is one T cell receptor beta chain. The repertoire was sequenced with immunoSEQ multiplex PCR; TCRdb's copy has only in-frame clones and lacks some. The sample includes around 130,000 clones, roughly nine tenths of them seen just once. These data originate in a study of cytomegalovirus exposure and HLA in healthy donors. The overall study: The roughly 700 first-cohort repertoires shared a platform with the 120 validation repertoires, as reported in a later analysis.

V shed 5 bases and J shed 4 bases, with 9 bases lying between them. The CDR3 length is 11 residues. Germline loops: CDR1 DFQATT, CDR2 SNEGSKA (reference sequence). V and J are TRBV20-1 and TRBJ2-7; D unresolved. The sequenced sample was PBMCs. The sequence derives from a young man in good health and CMV-seronegative. The DNA of the CDR3 is TGCAGTGCTCCCCTCCTATACGAGCAGTACTTC. This encodes CSAPLLYEQYF.